The 21 T cell receptor beta chains listed next were all sequenced from one sample in a study of cytomegalovirus exposure and HLA in healthy donors. In the PCR, 60 Vbeta and 13 Jbeta primers were used. TCRdb keeps only in-frame clones here, not all; method: immunoSEQ multiplex PCR. Of about 93,000 clones in the sample, roughly 73% are singletons; the top ten hold over 2%. The specimen was PBMCs. These receptors originate from a boy aged 5-17 years in good health and CMV-seronegative.

The chain joins TRBV7-2 to TRBJ1-5, with 9 bases that match TRBD1. The CDR3 runs to 16 residues. V was pared by 5 bases and J by 8 bases, with 13 bases of the junction left unmatched. Germline CDR1 SGHTA, CDR2 FQGNSA. The CDR3 bases are TGTGCCAGCAGCGTGGGGACAGGGTCTAAATTTGAGCCCCAGCATTTT. Its translation is CASSVGTGSKFEPQHF.

For the CDR3, the DNA is TGCGCCAGCAGGTGCCTTATTGGGGCGTGCTACGAGCAGTACTTC. Its protein product is CASRCLIGACYEQYF. The chain joins TRBV10-1 to TRBJ2-7; tentatively, D is TRBD1 (5 bases). Deletions cut 6 bases from V and 3 bases from J, with 18 bases between. The germline V gene has CDR1 WNHNN and CDR2 SYGVQD (reference sequence). This CDR3 is built from 15 residues.

This sequence joins TRBV28 and TRBJ1-2; maybe TRBD1 (6 bases). The CDR3 spans 14 residues. The V and J ends lost 6 bases and 4 bases respectively, with 15 bases between them. Germline V CDR1 and CDR2: MDHEN, SYDVKM. CDR3 sequence: CASRPLGAVYGYTF. The CDR3 DNA is TGTGCCAGCAGGCCTCTGGGGGCGGTCTATGGCTACACCTTC.

The gene calls are TRBV4-2 and TRBJ2-3, with D hard to call. The CDR3 contains 11 residues. V lost 1 base, J lost 7 bases, and 3 bases lay in between. The V gene's germline CDR1 is LGHNA and CDR2 YNFKEQ. CDR3 sequence: CASSQANTQYF. Written as DNA, the CDR3 is TGTGCCAGCAGCCAAGCCAATACGCAGTATTTT.

V and J are TRBV9 and TRBJ2-1; D perhaps matches TRBD2 (6 bases). Trimming shortened V by 3 bases and J by 9 bases, and 10 bases separated the two germline ends. This CDR3 has 12 amino acids. Germline V gene lookup returns CDR1 SGDLS and CDR2 YYNGEE. CDR3 sequence (DNA): TGTGCCAGCAGCGCCACTAGCAGTGAGCAGTTCTTC. This sequence encodes CASSATSSEQFF.

The chain couples TRBV6-1 to TRBJ1-6; D gene unclear. V was cut by 8 bases and J by 7 bases, with 15 bases left in between. Germline values: CDR1 MNHNS, CDR2 SASEGT. This CDR3 region has 14 residues. The CDR3 DNA reads as TGTGCCAGCGATAAGAAGGAGGCGAATTCACCCCTCCACTTT. Translated: CASDKKEANSPLHF.

This clone was detected only a few times. The chain combines TRBV6-5 with TRBJ2-1; D may be TRBD2 (7 bases). Between the trimmed V and J ends, which lost 8 bases and 8 bases, there was a span of 19 bases. The CDR3 totals 14 residues. Looked up from germline, CDR1 is MNHEY and CDR2 is SVGAGI. CDR3 sequence reads: CASGLGGATYEQFF. The CDR3 DNA sequence: TGTGCCAGCGGGTTAGGGGGGGCGACATATGAGCAGTTCTTC.

The J gene is TRBJ1-2, the V gene TRBV28; weak D call: TRBD1 (6 bases). Germline assignment: CDR1 MDHEN and CDR2 SYDVKM. This CDR3 has 14 residues. The V gene lost 6 bases and the J gene lost 3 bases, with 14 bases spanning the gap. The chain's CDR3 is CASRGTRAHYGYTF. In DNA, the CDR3 is TGTGCCAGCAGGGGGACAAGGGCGCACTATGGCTACACCTTC.

This chain uses TRBV4-1 with TRBJ2-3; 11 bases align to TRBD2. Germline CDR1 and CDR2: MGHRA and YSYEKL. V gave up 0 bases and J gave up 2 bases; unmatched junction bases: 4. The CDR3 is 17 residues long. This chain's CDR3 is CASSQERGLAVTDTQYF. The CDR3, as DNA: TGCGCCAGCAGCCAAGAACGGGGACTAGCGGTCACAGATACGCAGTATTTT.

The chain recombines TRBV5-4 with TRBJ1-5; 7 nucleotides line up with TRBD1. There are 13 residues in the CDR3. Germline V CDR1 and CDR2: SGHNT, YYREEE (reference sequence). The junction had 4 bases not matched to a gene; V was cut back by 4 bases and J by 6 bases. The CDR3 sequence: CASSHDRVQPQHF. The CDR3 region has the DNA TGTGCCAGCAGCCATGACAGGGTTCAGCCCCAGCATTTT. The whole variable domain, remainder taken from reference TRBV5-4 and TRBJ1-5, is ETGVTQSPTHLIKTRGQQVTLRCSSQSGHNTVSWYQQALGQGPQFIFQYYREEENGRGNFPPRFSGLQFPNYSSELNVNALELDDSALYLCASSHDRVQPQHFGDGTRLSIL.

The rearrangement links TRBV5-1 to TRBJ2-3, with 7 positions matching TRBD1. The germline V gene has CDR1 SGHRS and CDR2 YFSETQ. This CDR3 contains 13 residues. V lost 4 bases, J lost 4 bases, and 3 bases stayed unmatched. CDR3 amino acids: CASSLGQPDTQYF. CDR3 bases: TGCGCCAGCAGCCTGGGACAGCCAGATACGCAGTATTTT. Together with reference TRBV5-1 and TRBJ2-3, the CDR3 gives the full variable domain: KAGVTQTPRYLIKTRGQQVTLSCSPISGHRSVSWYQQTPGQGLQFLFEYFSETQRNKGNFPGRFSGRQFSNSRSEMNVSTLELGDSALYLCASSLGQPDTQYFGPGTRLTVL.

The chain carries TRBV15 and TRBJ2-3; 8 nucleotides match TRBD2. The V gene's germline CDR1 is LNHNV and CDR2 YYDKDF (reference sequence). CDR3 length: 14 residues. The junction had 4 bases not matched to a gene; V was cut back by 2 bases and J by 6 bases. Here the CDR3 DNA reads TGTGCCACCAGCAGAAAAGCGGGAGCTGATACGCAGTATTTT. As protein: CATSRKAGADTQYF. The entire variable domain, with the rest obtained from reference TRBV15 and TRBJ2-3, is as follows: DAMVIQNPRYQVTQFGKPVTLSCSQTLNHNVMYWYQQKSSQAPKLLFHYYDKDFNNEADTPDNFQSRRPNTSFCFLDIRSPGLGDTAMYLCATSRKAGADTQYFGPGTRLTVL.

The chain uses TRBV5-4 and TRBJ2-5, with D possibly matching TRBD1 (6 bases). CDR1 is SGHNT, CDR2 YYREEE, per germline (reference sequence). The length of the CDR3 is 13 residues. The V end was cut by 3 bases, the J end by 3 bases, with 9 bases between. This chain's CDR3 is CASSYNREETQYF. The CDR3 nucleotides read TGTGCCAGCAGCTACAACAGGGAAGAGACCCAGTACTTC. Full variable domain (remainder filled in from reference TRBV5-4 and TRBJ2-5): ETGVTQSPTHLIKTRGQQVTLRCSSQSGHNTVSWYQQALGQGPQFIFQYYREEENGRGNFPPRFSGLQFPNYSSELNVNALELDDSALYLCASSYNREETQYFGPGTRLLVL.

The V call is TRBV10-3, the J call TRBJ1-1, with D possibly TRBD1 on 6 matching bases. The V and J ends lost 9 bases and 0 bases respectively, with 11 bases between them. The CDR3 covers 13 residues. Germline loops: CDR1 ENHRY, CDR2 SYGVKD. The CDR3 here is CAMSGTLNTEAFF. The CDR3, as DNA: TGTGCCATGTCCGGGACATTGAACACTGAAGCTTTCTTT.

The chain joins TRBV5-4 to TRBJ2-7, with D maybe TRBD1 (6 bases). The CDR3 runs 15 residues. The V gene's germline CDR1 is SGHNT and CDR2 YYREEE (reference sequence). Trimming took 2 bases from V and 2 from J, leaving 14 bases between them. CDR3 protein: CASSLPGTPTYEQYF. In nucleotides, the CDR3 is TGTGCCAGCAGCTTACCCGGGACACCGACCTACGAGCAGTACTTC.

V gene TRBV7-9 combines with J gene TRBJ1-5, with 8 bases aligning to TRBD1. This CDR3 has 14 residues. Germline V CDR1 and CDR2: SEHNR, FQNEAQ (reference sequence). J was trimmed by 4 bases and V by 4 bases; bases with no gene match: 3. CDR3 nucleotide sequence: TGTGCCAGCAGCTCGACAGGGGTGAATCAGCCCCAGCATTTT. Encoded protein: CASSSTGVNQPQHF.

In nucleotides, the CDR3 is TGTGCCAGCAGCTTAGAGGGACAGGGGGCCAGGGGCTACACCTTC. Amino acid sequence: CASSLEGQGARGYTF. This rearrangement joins TRBV7-2 to TRBJ1-2; 12 nucleotides agree with TRBD1. In germline, CDR1 is SGHTA, CDR2 FQGNSA. This CDR3 region has 15 residues. Losses at the gene ends were 1 base for V and 8 bases for J; bases not matched to a gene: 5. Full variable domain (remainder filled in from reference TRBV7-2 and TRBJ1-2): GAGVSQSPSNKVTEKGKDVELRCDPISGHTALYWYRQSLGQGLEFLIYFQGNSAPDKSGLPSDRFSAERTGGSVSTLTIQRTQQEDSAVYLCASSLEGQGARGYTFGSGTRLTVV.

This rearrangement joins TRBV28 to TRBJ2-7, with D uncertain. This CDR3 is 12 amino acids long. The V end was cut by 3 bases, the J end by 5 bases, with 8 bases between. The germline gives CDR1 MDHEN, CDR2 SYDVKM. The CDR3 nucleotides are TGTGCCAGCAGTTTCACTATGAACGAGCAGTACTTC. Its protein is CASSFTMNEQYF.

This chain connects TRBV2 to TRBJ1-5; TRBD1 aligns across 8 bases. In germline, CDR1 is SNHLY, CDR2 FYNNEI. The length of the CDR3 is 14 residues. J gave up 4 bases and V 3 bases, and 2 bases lay outside the gene matches. This CDR3 reads CASSDHRGNQPQHF. CDR3 DNA: TGTGCCAGCAGTGACCACAGGGGGAATCAGCCCCAGCATTTT.

The chain uses TRBV29-1 and TRBJ1-1, with 10 bases matching TRBD1. Per germline, CDR1 SQVTM and CDR2 ANQGSEA. V trimming: 6 bases; J trimming: 8 bases; junction bases outside the gene matches: 12. The CDR3 contains 14 residues. CDR3 nucleotides: TGCAGCGTAGACAACCCGGACAGGGGGGTAGAAGCTTTCTTT. Translation gives CSVDNPDRGVEAFF.

This clone was picked up a small number of times. The CDR3 DNA sequence: TGCGCCAGCAGCCGTCCGGGACAGAAGACCACTGAAGCTTTCTTT. Its translation is CASSRPGQKTTEAFF. The chain employs TRBV4-1 and TRBJ1-1; 7 bases fit TRBD1. Germline V CDR1 and CDR2: MGHRA, YSYEKL. The junction had 9 bases not matched to a gene; V was cut back by 4 bases and J by 4 bases. The CDR3 runs to 15 residues.